This T cell receptor beta chain derives from a study of shared clonotypes between healthy human individuals. At the level of the study: There were three CD4 naive, three CD4 memory, two CD8 naive and one CD8 memory plates per donor.

The ends lost 6 bases at V and 6 bases at J; junction bases unmatched: 3. This CDR3 comprises 15 residues. CDR1 and CDR2 (germline): LNHDA, SQIVND (reference sequence). Researchers ran the assay at a deep level. Clones were read by immunoSEQ multiplex PCR, and TCRdb kept only the in-frame ones, dropping some. The sample shows millions of clones, around 95% of them seen only once. This clone was observed a few times. Its antigen is currently unknown. Study outcomes and limitations: Estimated richness was generally greater in naive than memory subsets. Roughly 4.7% was the fraction of naive CD4 clonotypes found shared across a handful of donors.

The chain carries TRBV19 and TRBJ1-6, with 12 bases lining up with TRBD1. The sequenced material came from naive CD4+ T cells sorted from blood. The subset was: CD45RA+ positively selected. The TCR originated in a man aged 18 to 35 in good health. The CDR3 sequence is CASSGTGGLNSPLHF. The CDR3 bases are TGTGCCAGTAGCGGGACAGGGGGCCTTAATTCACCCCTCCACTTT.